This TCR beta chain appears in the sequencing data of a study of blood T cell repertoires in COVID-19. Study details: There were acute and convalescent COVID-19 samples, and they came from the United States, Italy and Spain. Sources were T cells, B-cell-depleted T cells, or PBMCs; the material itself was cDNA or gDNA.

In the original processing: Researchers report that nucleated cell counts were estimated from reference gene primer amplification. The method was immunoSEQ multiplex PCR; TCRdb's version includes in-frame clones alone and lacks a portion of them. V, J and clone size derive from that table, while D and trimming were established from the DNA sequence. The repertoire holds around 70,000 clones, with 80% to 90% as singletons. The material sequenced was peripheral blood. The sequence was collected from an elderly woman with active or convalescent COVID-19.

In DNA, the CDR3 is TGTGCCAGCAGTTGGTCGGGGTTGGAAGGCTACACCTTC. It encodes CASSWSGLEGYTF. V gene TRBV6-2 or TRBV6-3 combines with J gene TRBJ1-2; D is unresolved. Trimming shortened V by 4 bases and J by 8 bases, and 14 bases separated the two germline ends. The CDR3 sequence is 13 residues long. Germline V lookup: CDR1 MNHEY, CDR2 SVGEGT.